Detailed here is one T cell receptor beta chain. The source of the sample is a study of blood T cell repertoires in COVID-19. Study-wide context: The United States, Italy and Spain were the sources of the acute and convalescent COVID-19 samples.

Trimming took off 2 bases at V and 0 bases at J, with 14 bases between the two ends. Germline V CDR1 and CDR2: ENHRY, SYGVKD. The CDR3 consists of 17 residues. Produced via immunoSEQ multiplex PCR; TCRdb's table is partial and in-frame only. The profile covers hundreds of thousands of clones, with 82% appearing a single time and 9.5% to 15% taken by the ten largest. This TCR derives from a woman in her sixties or seventies with active or convalescent COVID-19. Material: peripheral blood. This chain joins TRBV10-3 and TRBJ1-5; tentative D call: TRBD1 (5 bases). The CDR3, as DNA: TGTGCCATCAGTGAGGCGGGGGTGGTGGGTAGCAATCAGCCCCAGCATTTT. Translated, it gives CAISEAGVVGSNQPQHF.